This paragraph covers one T cell receptor beta chain sequence. The antigen is unknown. Sequencing used immunoSEQ multiplex PCR; TCRdb keeps in-frame clones, though not all of them. The repertoire holds about 70,000 clones, with approximately 86% as singletons. The sample is drawn from a study of OX40 agonist ivuxolimab in advanced cancers. As for the study in general: In this cohort, patients received ivuxolimab, an agonistic anti-OX40 (CD134) antibody. Study results and caveats: The CD4+ and CD8+ T cells in the blood had expanded clonally by week 6 at 0.1 to 3.0 mg/kg. The study found that CD8+ T cells averaged more expanded clones than CD4+.

V was clipped by 0 bases and J by 2 bases, with 7 bases between them. The CDR3 runs 14 residues. CDR1 and CDR2 (germline): LNHNV, YYDKDF (reference sequence). The sequence derives from an adult with an advanced solid tumor such as melanoma, head and neck, liver or kidney cancer. The V call is TRBV15, the J call TRBJ1-2, with D maybe TRBD1 (5 bases). The specimen comprised CD4+ or CD8+ T cells sorted from blood, sampled in a trial of the OX40 agonist ivuxolimab. The CDR3 protein is CATSRDRGNYGYTF. In DNA, the CDR3 is TGTGCCACCAGCAGAGACCGGGGGAACTATGGCTACACCTTC. Combining the CDR3 with reference TRBV15 and TRBJ1-2 gives the whole variable domain DAMVIQNPRYQVTQFGKPVTLSCSQTLNHNVMYWYQQKSSQAPKLLFHYYDKDFNNEADTPDNFQSRRPNTSFCFLDIRSPGLGDTAMYLCATSRDRGNYGYTFGSGTRLTVV.